This T cell receptor (beta chain) appears in the sequencing data of a study of cytomegalovirus exposure and HLA in healthy donors (dated by TCRdb to 2015 to 2018). At the level of the whole study: In an earlier analysis of approximately 640 of the donors, less than 350 Gb of sequence data and just under 120 million unique TCR beta sequences from roughly 200 million T cells were reported. To decide whether each TCR beta V gene segment behaved as functional or pseudogenic, an earlier analysis of fewer than 750 of the donors relied on high-throughput TCR beta sequencing. Five DR-DQ haplotypes were handled as single units for association and clustering because linkage in the cohort was strong. Every repertoire in the discovery cohort had been generated on one and the same sequencing platform. In the later analysis, no new phenotypic data were used to find candidate immune exposures; instead, reliance was placed on TCR beta sequences and their occurrence across donors. Of the 300 to 450 genotyped donors, approximately 83% fell in the genetic ancestry cluster associated with self-reported Caucasian donors. About 280 gigabases of sequencing data and roughly 81 million unique TCR sequences made up an early release that covered over 550 HLA-typed donors. A later analysis re-examined previously published TCR beta repertoires from over 500 donors and added high-resolution HLA genotyping to investigate patterns of TCR occurrence. A later genetic analysis used genome-wide SNP genotypes for about 60% of the roughly 670 donors, treating that subset as a discovery cohort. A separate validation cohort of 100 to 150 different subjects was used in addition to the 666-subject first cohort. Alongside the repertoire data, information on donor age, sex, ethnicity and CMV serostatus was compiled. HLA typing included class I and class II loci at four-digit resolution. The study aimed to test whether signatures of past pathogen exposure could be identified by cataloging public T cell receptors. Typing coverage varied by locus: about 629-640 donors for A, B, C, DRB1 and DQB1; 522 for DQA1; more than 600 for DPA1; around 490 for DPB1. The study combined high-throughput TCR immunosequencing, statistical association of individual TCRs with disease status, and machine learning to predict cytomegalovirus infection status. On average, around 240,000 unique TCR beta nucleotide sequences were sequenced per donor among a few hundred genotyped donors of the cohort, with roughly a sixth of those sequences being non-productive. The study used immunosequencing to profile the T cell repertoires of under 700 subjects and linked those repertoires to cytomegalovirus serostatus. Beyond this particular receptor, the publication reports: Three of the identified cytomegalovirus-associated TCR beta chains were confirmed in vitro to be specific for cytomegalovirus antigens. Sequencing depth was assumed to be roughly uniform across donors in the presence/absence analyses, though that assumption may not hold. In a later analysis, HLA-associated TCR beta chains showed more clonal expansion and lower generation probabilities than non-associated chains that were equally common. A group of highly shared sequence variants was considered likely to be a technical artifact of the sequencing pipeline. Specific HLA alleles were associated with 18,000 or so TCR beta sequences at a false discovery rate of 0.05 in a later analysis. Because some donors lacked HLA typing at each locus, the association tests relied only on the typed subset. Correlated functional status among segregating V segments might reflect linkage disequilibrium, but an unknown experimental factor could not be ruled out. A later genetic analysis associated a missense DCLRE1C variant with V-gene and J-gene trimming of TCR beta chains, and an independent cohort replicated the association. The study listed 150 to 200 TCR beta chains as associated with cytomegalovirus. Several of the top co-occurrence clusters appeared to be linked to parvovirus B19, influenza, CMV and Epstein-Barr virus, according to a later analysis. For the cohort, immune exposure information was limited to CMV serostatus. The classifier was reported to diagnose cytomegalovirus status with high specificity and sensitivity in both the original cohort and the validation cohort. Because counts were too low, seventeen rarely observed V segments, including chromosome 9 orphons, were excluded from the earlier analysis of 587 of the donors. This cohort had only TCR beta chains sequenced, and the lack of alpha or paired-chain data limited which features could be detected. Across donors, most TCR sequences were observed very rarely, whereas some public TCRs were present in many individuals. Broadly in line with IMGT annotations, most TCR beta V segments showed up in productive rearrangements about 87% or about 30% of the time in an earlier analysis of a few hundred of the donors. It was suggested by the authors that the approach could potentially be generalized to other disease states and immunological phenotypes. A further reported finding was that TCR beta sequences accurately predicted the HLA-A and HLA-B alleles for most subjects in the first cohort. In a later analysis, TCR association rates were found to vary across HLA loci, with the most associated TCRs seen for DRB1 alleles and the fewest for HLA-C alleles. When HLA alleles, especially DR and DQ, strongly co-occurred, TCR associations were difficult to assign to individual alleles. Some IMGT-functional V segments, including TRBV6-2 and TRBV6-3, could not be told apart with the 87-base-pair reads, so those segments were excluded. According to a later genetic analysis, donors in an Asian-associated ancestry cluster had fewer N-insertions in productive TCRs than the approximately 670-donor mean. Most CMV-associated TCR beta chains appeared to be HLA-restricted in a later analysis, and the HLA associations seemed to be driven largely by CMV exposure.

As for this clone: Its antigen is still unknown. No base-level quality is on record; no much larger clone is a single base apart.

Trimming at the junction amounts to 9 bases on V and 5 bases on J, and the germline ends lie 5 bases apart. CDR1 and CDR2 were assigned from the germline V gene (reference sequence) as LNHDA and SQIVND. The CDR3 spans 10 residues, from the cysteine through the phenylalanine. The kept DNA is CDR3 alone, 30 bases in frame from the first base. The cohort was made up of approximately 670 healthy bone marrow donors. At the time of sampling, all cohort members were nominally healthy, though unrecorded immune exposures were likely present. The donor tested CMV seropositive, placing the donor among the 250 to 350 seropositive members of the cohort. A peripheral blood sample was collected from each donor, and TCR beta sequencing was performed on peripheral blood mononuclear cells. Genomic DNA was extracted from the blood cell samples with the Qiagen DNeasy Blood Extraction Kit. The method was the immunoSEQ multiplex PCR assay. For the multiplex PCR, a mixture combining 60 forward primers for TCR Vbeta segments and 13 reverse primers for TCR Jbeta segments was used. The CDR3 region of rearranged TCR beta genes was amplified from genomic DNA by a multiplex PCR assay. On the Illumina HiSeq System, the amplified TCR beta libraries were sequenced as 87-base-pair reads. In the original analysis: In a later analysis, 80 million or so unique TCR beta chains were counted across the 500 to 850 repertoires, and about 10 million of these chains were shared by at least two donors. To remove PCR and sequencing errors, raw reads were error-corrected and collapsed into unique sequences using a nearest-neighbor algorithm that merged closely related sequences. V, D and J gene segments were assigned by aligning CDR3 sequences to IMGT reference sequences. For a sequence to be retained, at least a six-nucleotide match to both a V gene segment and a J gene segment was required. A rearrangement counted as productive if the CDR3 had no stop codons and remained in frame with V and J, and every other rearrangement counted as non-productive. Following IMGT convention, CDR3 was defined as the stretch from the second conserved V-encoded cysteine up to the conserved J-encoded phenylalanine. In an earlier analysis of around 540 of the donors, sequences lacking an unambiguous match to a single V gene segment were excluded. In an earlier analysis of some 590 of the donors, a V segment was called functional when productive rearrangements were above 56.7%, and segregating when the standard deviation between donors exceeded 5%. A statistical classification framework was developed to diagnose cytomegalovirus status using the catalog of TCR beta chain sequences. V and J gene assignment, in a later analysis, came from comparing TCR nucleotide sequences with IMGT/GENE-DB human TR gene sequences. In a later analysis, CDR3 sequences and most-parsimonious VDJ recombination scenarios were assigned using the TCRdist pipeline. In a later analysis, every TCR beta chain was defined by the combination of its CDR3 amino acid sequence and its V-gene family, and reads without a unique V-gene family were dropped. As a way to deal with suspected cross-contamination and a sequencing artifact, a later analysis dropped approximately 590 nucleotide sequences that were highly shared and had low generation probability. In a later analysis, a clonal expansion index for each public chain was calculated from normalized within-repertoire ranks of inferred template counts. A later analysis computed generation probabilities with a VDJ recombination model fitted to out-of-frame rearrangements, and checked the results against IGoR. In a later analysis, TCR-TCR, TCR-HLA and TCR-CMV co-occurrence was scored with hypergeometric tests, and a repertoire-size bias correction was applied to TCR pairs. False discovery rates were estimated in a later analysis by permuting HLA or CMV assignments 20 times. A later analysis grouped co-occurring TCRs with DBSCAN, adding TCRdist sequence similarity when clustering within HLA-allele-positive subsets. For co-occurrence clustering, repertoires with fewer than 30,000 or more than 120,000 public chains were excluded, along with about five repertoires with anomalous nucleotide sharing. Held by TCRdb, this immuneACCESS table contains in-frame sequences only and omits some clones. Under half of the omission traces to an unresolved V gene where checked; the cause of the rest is unknown. The D gene and trimming were derived from the DNA, and the V and J assignments and clone size from that table. The sample includes 150,000 to 200,000 clones, with about four fifths observed a single time. The ten largest clones add up to 5% to 6% of the sample.

The rearranged chain carries TRBV19 and TRBJ1-5; no D gene call is confident. The sample consisted of PBMCs. The clonotype was recovered from a woman in her 30s in good health and CMV-seropositive. The nucleotides read TGTGCCAGGCCGGATCAGCCCCAGCATTTT. The encoded protein is CARPDQPQHF.